This paragraph reports one T cell receptor beta chain. The target antigen is unknown. The record originates from a study of CD8 T cells in ankylosing spondylitis. Study-level results: Certain motif variants had earlier been reported in reactive arthritis synovial fluid and blood.

MiXCR, applied by TCRdb to the 5' RACE reads, yields one record per CDR3 protein. Among 250,000 to 350,000 distinct CDR3 sequences listed, 15% to 25% were seen once. Germline-derived CDR1 and CDR2 are SGHRS and YFSETQ. V dropped 0 bases and J dropped 6; count of bases not matched to a gene: 4. This CDR3 has 16 residues. Material for sequencing was blood, either unsorted or a sorted T cell fraction (not recorded which). The sequence came from a male donor with ankylosing spondylitis or in good health (not recorded which). The rearrangement links TRBV5-1 to TRBJ2-2, with 11 positions matching TRBD1. CDR3 nucleotide sequence: TGCGCCAGCAGCTTGGCCGGACAGGGGGCCCCCGGGGAGCTGTTTTTT. Translation gives CASSLAGQGAPGELFF.